A selection of T cell receptor beta chains follows, all from one sample in a study of a mutant IDH1 vaccine in newly diagnosed glioma. Clones were read by immunoSEQ multiplex PCR, and TCRdb kept only the in-frame ones, dropping some. The sample includes about 88,000 clones, approximately 80% of them seen just once. Here the sequenced sample was PBMCs, taken from a glioma patient treated with radiotherapy, temozolomide or both. The receptors here all came from a man aged 35 to 55 with glioma. Some clones in this sample may be carry-over from other donors' samples. The CDR3 runs from the conserved cysteine through the conserved F or W. A D gene is named only where the DNA matches it firmly. A clone size is listed for some rows: how often the clone was seen (once, few, many), or a class if it is expanded.

D: TRBD2
J: TRBJ2-1
V: TRBV11-3
size: few
CDR3: CASSLGTSGGPYNEQFF
DNA: TGTGCCAGCAGCTTAGGGACTAGCGGGGGACCCTACAATGAGCAGTTCTTC

D: NA
J: TRBJ2-3
V: TRBV29-1
size: NA
CDR3: CSVVGSADYTQYF
DNA: TGCAGCGTTGTGGGCAGCGCCGATTATACGCAGTATTTT

D: NA
J: TRBJ1-2
V: TRBV6-5
size: NA
CDR3: CASSPRGDGYTF
DNA: TGTGCCAGCAGCCCTCGAGGGGATGGCTACACCTTC

D: NA
J: TRBJ2-2
V: TRBV18
size: few
CDR3: CASSPGTPLAGELFF
DNA: TGTGCCAGCTCACCAGGGACTCCGCTCGCCGGGGAGCTGTTTTTT

D: NA
J: TRBJ1-6
V: TRBV6-5
size: NA
CDR3: CASSSRLNSPLHF
DNA: TGTGCCAGCAGTTCGCGGCTCAATTCACCCCTCCACTTT

D: TRBD2
J: TRBJ2-5
V: TRBV4-2
size: NA
CDR3: CASSQAFTGGRETQYF
DNA: TGTGCCAGCAGCCAAGCCTTTACGGGGGGGAGAGAGACCCAGTACTTC

D: NA
J: TRBJ1-2
V: TRBV18
size: NA
CDR3: CASSSRDPPYGYTF
DNA: TGTGCCAGCTCATCTCGGGATCCTCCTTATGGCTACACCTTC

D: NA
J: TRBJ2-5
V: TRBV6-5
size: NA
CDR3: CASSPGETQYF
DNA: TGTGCCAGCAGTCCCGGAGAGACCCAGTACTTC

D: NA
J: TRBJ1-1
V: TRBV5-6
size: NA
CDR3: CASSTWGHPEAFF
DNA: TGTGCCAGCAGCACTTGGGGTCACCCCGAAGCTTTCTTT

D: NA
J: TRBJ1-6
V: TRBV19
size: NA
CDR3: CASTPEGGRRNSPLHF
DNA: TGTGCCAGTACCCCCGAGGGGGGAAGGCGTAATTCACCCCTCCACTTT

D: TRBD1
J: TRBJ2-3
V: TRBV5-5
size: NA
CDR3: CASSSQGVGTDTQYF
DNA: TGTGCCAGCAGCTCCCAGGGGGTGGGCACAGATACGCAGTATTTT

D: TRBD1
J: TRBJ1-1
V: TRBV7-2
size: NA
CDR3: CASSLYPTGDDTEAFF
DNA: TGTGCCAGCAGCTTATACCCCACAGGGGACGACACTGAAGCTTTCTTT

D: NA
J: TRBJ1-3
V: TRBV7-9
size: NA
CDR3: CASSLDGNTIYF
DNA: TGTGCCAGCAGCTTAGACGGAAACACCATATATTTT

D: TRBD1
J: TRBJ1-4
V: TRBV9
size: medium-sized
CDR3: CASSSPGGNNEKLFF
DNA: TGTGCCAGCAGCTCCCCAGGGGGCAATAATGAAAAACTGTTTTTT

D: NA
J: TRBJ2-1
V: TRBV6-6
size: NA
CDR3: CASSYNGADNNEQFF
DNA: TGTGCCAGCAGTTACAATGGGGCAGATAACAATGAGCAGTTCTTC

D: TRBD1
J: TRBJ1-6
V: TRBV2
size: NA
CDR3: CASIGTGSSPLHF
DNA: TGTGCCAGCATCGGGACAGGTAGCTCACCCCTCCACTTT

D: NA
J: TRBJ1-6
V: TRBV7-9
size: few
CDR3: CASSLAGSYNSPLHF
DNA: TGTGCCAGCAGCTTAGCAGGGTCCTATAATTCACCCCTCCACTTT

D: NA
J: TRBJ1-6
V: TRBV2
size: few
CDR3: CAGRQEQSYNSPLHF
DNA: TGTGCCGGCCGACAGGAGCAAAGCTATAATTCACCCCTCCACTTT

D: NA
J: TRBJ1-1
V: TRBV7-2
size: NA
CDR3: CASSRQVRTEAFF
DNA: TGTGCCAGCAGCCGACAGGTACGCACTGAAGCTTTCTTT

D: TRBD1
J: TRBJ1-5
V: TRBV4-1
size: NA
CDR3: CASSQGVNRGRGIGPQHF
DNA: TGCGCCAGCAGCCAAGGCGTAAACAGGGGAAGGGGAATAGGGCCCCAGCATTTT

D: NA
J: TRBJ1-2
V: TRBV2
size: NA
CDR3: CASSGGFGGYTF
DNA: TGTGCCAGCAGTGGTGGTTTCGGTGGCTACACCTTC

D: NA
J: TRBJ1-1
V: TRBV6-4
size: NA
CDR3: CASSQGPGVEAFF
DNA: TGTGCCAGCAGCCAAGGGCCAGGGGTAGAAGCTTTCTTT

D: NA
J: TRBJ1-5
V: TRBV2
size: NA
CDR3: CASSGEGQPQHF
DNA: TGTGCCAGCAGTGGGGAAGGACAGCCCCAGCATTTT

D: TRBD1
J: TRBJ1-1
V: TRBV2
size: few
CDR3: CASSGQGAIEAFF
DNA: TGTGCCAGCAGTGGACAGGGGGCGATTGAAGCTTTCTTT

D: TRBD1
J: TRBJ2-7
V: TRBV7-9
size: NA
CDR3: CASSRQGNTHEQYF
DNA: TGTGCCAGCAGCCGACAGGGGAATACCCACGAGCAGTACTTC

D: NA
J: TRBJ2-2
V: TRBV19
size: NA
CDR3: CASSPRVRNTGELFF
DNA: TGTGCCAGTAGTCCTCGGGTCCGAAACACCGGGGAGCTGTTTTTT

D: TRBD1
J: TRBJ2-7
V: TRBV5-1
size: NA
CDR3: CASSSQQQGSSYEQYF
DNA: TGCGCCAGCAGCTCCCAGCAACAGGGGAGCTCCTACGAGCAGTACTTC

D: NA
J: TRBJ2-5
V: TRBV30
size: NA
CDR3: CAWTEGEGGQETQYF
DNA: TGTGCCTGGACCGAAGGGGAGGGGGGCCAAGAGACCCAGTACTTC

D: NA
J: TRBJ1-5
V: TRBV6-7
size: NA
CDR3: CASSRVEGEAQHF
DNA: TGTGCCAGCAGCCGGGTCGAAGGGGAGGCCCAGCATTTT

D: NA
J: TRBJ2-5
V: TRBV6-5
size: NA
CDR3: CASSRTEQETQYF
DNA: TGTGCCAGCAGTCGGACAGAACAAGAGACCCAGTACTTC

D: NA
J: TRBJ1-1
V: TRBV13
size: NA
CDR3: CASSLQGFDGSAEAFF
DNA: TGTGCCAGCAGCTTACAGGGTTTCGATGGTAGCGCTGAAGCTTTCTTT